What follows is one T cell receptor (beta chain) and its context. Sequenced by immunoSEQ multiplex PCR; TCRdb stores in-frame clones only, minus some. In the table there are roughly 220,000 clones, more than 85% of which are singletons. CDR3 length: 16 amino acids. V gave up 8 bases and J gave up 3 bases; unmatched junction bases: 14. Germline assignment: CDR1 SNHLY and CDR2 FYNNEI. This entry is derived from a study of blood T cell repertoires in COVID-19. Overall study: T cells, B-cell-depleted T cells, or PBMCs supplied cDNA or gDNA.

The V gene is TRBV2, the J gene TRBJ2-5, with 8 bases matching TRBD2. The receptor was derived from a man aged 55-75 years with acute or convalescent COVID-19. Source material: peripheral blood. The CDR3: CASPEGLGGGKETQYF. The CDR3 region has the DNA TGTGCCAGCCCGGAGGGACTAGGCGGGGGGAAAGAGACCCAGTACTTC.